The clone carrying this T cell receptor (beta chain) was observed many times. Its antigen is currently unknown. The data were obtained in a study of spatial heterogeneity in lung cancer. For the study at large: Sequencing was performed on follow-up PBMC samples when available, collected at a median of approximately 26 months after resection. Study-wide points: Ubiquitous expanded tumor TCRs showed up in blood more at resection than follow-up.

The CDR3 has 13 amino acids. V lost 8 bases, J lost 3 bases, and 13 bases lay in between. Every TCR cDNA molecule bore a unique molecular identifier. TCRdb called the 5' RACE reads again in MiXCR, with one record for every CDR3 protein. The table has 17,000 or so distinct CDR3 sequences, more than 8.5% seen once; the top ten hold roughly a third. Time point in this sample: blood at routine non-recurrence follow-up after resection. Material for sequencing was whole RNA from tumor, nontumor lung or frozen PBMC, left unsorted. This sample comprised PBMCs, obtained at follow-up. This rearrangement joins TRBV12-3 or TRBV12-4 to TRBJ1-1; D remains unclear. This TCR was sampled from a female donor with early-stage non-small cell lung cancer. Written as DNA, the CDR3 is TGTGCCAGCGTCACGAGGGTGGACACTGAAGCTTTCTTT. This translates into CASVTRVDTEAFF.